This record looks at one T cell receptor beta chain sequence and its context. Its antigen is unknown. Repertoires were generated with immunoSEQ multiplex PCR, while TCRdb's copy carries only in-frame clones and drops some. The table records around 67,000 clones, about 90% of them present only once. CDR3 length: 15 residues. The J segment lost 3 bases and the V segment lost 2 bases, leaving 6 bases of the junction unmatched. CDR1 and CDR2 from the germline V gene are SGHTA and FQGNSA. This entry belongs to a study of OX40 agonist ivuxolimab in advanced cancers. About the research overall: Patients were 82.7% male with ages roughly 20 to 90, mean 60. Roughly two fifths of patients had received prior checkpoint inhibitor therapy. Findings and caveats of the study: Clones of CD4+ and CD8+ blood T cells grew by week 6 at doses of 0.1 to 3.0 mg/kg. Some of the lowest clonal expansion was seen in partial responders at 0.1-3.0 mg/kg.

The chain uses TRBV7-2 and TRBJ1-2; 7 bases match TRBD1. The clonotype comes from an adult with an advanced solid tumor such as melanoma, head and neck, liver or kidney cancer. The source material was CD4+ or CD8+ T cells sorted from blood, sampled in a trial of the OX40 agonist ivuxolimab. Here the CDR3 reads CASSLIQGGDYGYTF. CDR3 sequence (DNA): TGTGCCAGCAGCTTAATTCAAGGGGGCGACTATGGCTACACCTTC.